The present T cell receptor beta chain was sequenced within a study of OX40 agonist ivuxolimab in advanced cancers. At the level of the study: Given to patients was ivuxolimab, an agonistic anti-OX40 (CD134) antibody. Ivuxolimab was administered intravenously to patients at 0.01 to 10 mg/kg every 2 weeks. At approximately 80% male, the cohort had a mean age of roughly 60 years, ranging from about 20 to 79.

Sequenced by immunoSEQ multiplex PCR; TCRdb stores in-frame clones only, minus some. The table has 55,000 to 75,000 clones, around 80% seen once; the top ten hold around 5%. This receptor was taken from an adult with an advanced solid tumor such as melanoma, head and neck, liver or kidney cancer. This sample comprised CD4+ or CD8+ T cells sorted from blood, obtained in a trial of the OX40 agonist ivuxolimab.

The CDR3 here is CASSSTGLNTEAFF. The CDR3 DNA reads as TGTGCCAGCAGTTCAACAGGGCTGAACACTGAAGCTTTCTTT. The rearrangement uses TRBV27 and TRBJ1-1, with TRBD1 as a possible D gene (6 bases). V was trimmed by 4 bases and J by 0 bases, leaving 9 bases between them. The germline V gene encodes CDR1 MNHEY and CDR2 SMNVEV (reference sequence). The CDR3 covers 14 residues.